The 14 T cell receptor beta chains below were found in one sample sequenced in a study of shared T cell receptors in the human thymus. Only in-frame clones appear in the TCRdb table, and some are missing; sequencing was by immunoSEQ multiplex PCR. The repertoire holds 720,000 or so clones, over 75% seen once, with more than 0.008% in the top ten. These data also featured in a second study, about human thymus T cells.

The specimen sequenced was thymocytes. Every receptor here comes from a girl under three years old with a congenital heart defect.

This chain connects TRBV4-3 to TRBJ2-3; 8 positions agree with TRBD1. Germline V gene lookup returns CDR1 LGHNA and CDR2 YSLEER. V lost 2 bases, J lost 5 bases, and 6 bases stayed unmatched. The CDR3 length is 15 residues. CDR3 in DNA: TGCGCCAGCAGCCAAACCAGGGGGCTAGTAGATACGCAGTATTTT. Its translation is CASSQTRGLVDTQYF.

The V gene is TRBV15, the J gene TRBJ1-4, with TRBD1 as a possible D gene (5 bases). The germline V gene encodes CDR1 LNHNV and CDR2 YYDKDF (reference sequence). CDR3 length equals 14 residues. Trimming stripped 7 bases from V and 8 bases from J, with 17 bases between. The CDR3 bases are TGTGCCACCACTTCCGAACTTAAGGGGGAAAAACTGTTTTTT. Protein sequence: CATTSELKGEKLFF.

This clone has just one count. The chain links TRBV5-1 to TRBJ2-2; 8 bases map to TRBD1. Germline values: CDR1 SGHRS, CDR2 YFSETQ. CDR3 length equals 18 residues. V trimming: 0 bases; J trimming: 6 bases; junction bases outside the gene matches: 13. CDR3 coding DNA: TGCGCCAGCAGCTTGGGTGGTAGGCGGACAGGGAGGTCCGGGGAGCTGTTTTTT. Translated: CASSLGGRRTGRSGELFF.

In DNA, the CDR3 is TGCGCCAGCAGCTACCGTCCGACAGGGGATGCAGATACGCAGTATTTT. This encodes CASSYRPTGDADTQYF. This chain uses TRBV5-1 with TRBJ2-3; 8 positions match TRBD1. The germline V gene has CDR1 SGHRS and CDR2 YFSETQ. With 3 bases clipped from V and 4 bases from J, the junction kept 10 bases outside the gene matches. The CDR3 sequence is 16 residues long.

The chain couples TRBV19 to TRBJ1-5, with 8 bases aligning to TRBD1. Trimming at V came to 6 bases and at J to 5 bases, leaving 12 bases not matched to a gene. The CDR3 extends over 16 amino acids. The germline V gene encodes CDR1 LNHDA and CDR2 SQIVND (reference sequence). This chain's CDR3 is CASRASSGQGYQPQHF. The CDR3 bases are TGTGCCAGTAGAGCCAGTTCCGGACAGGGATATCAGCCCCAGCATTTT.

This clone appeared once. The chain uses TRBV6-6 and TRBJ1-1; TRBD1 might be the D (5 bases). Trimming stripped 2 bases from V and 3 bases from J, with 7 bases between. The CDR3 is made up of 13 amino acids. Per germline, CDR1 MNHNY and CDR2 SVGAGI (reference sequence). The CDR3 sequence is CASSYDSDTEAFF. The CDR3 coding sequence is TGTGCCAGCAGTTACGACAGCGACACTGAAGCTTTCTTT.

J is TRBJ2-3 and V is TRBV2; TRBD2 matches 8 bases. Germline trimming cut 6 bases from V and 3 bases from J; bases unmatched to any gene: 5. Germline CDR1 SNHLY, CDR2 FYNNEI. This CDR3 contains 14 residues. In DNA, the CDR3 is TGTGCCAGCAGACCTAGCGGGCCGACAGATACGCAGTATTTT. As protein: CASRPSGPTDTQYF.

This clone was observed once. The chain has TRBV6-5 and TRBJ1-2; 8 bases are shared with TRBD1. Germline trimming cut 6 bases from V and 7 bases from J; bases unmatched to any gene: 4. CDR3 length equals 12 residues. Germline lookup yields CDR1 MNHEY and CDR2 SVGAGI. Here the CDR3 reads CASRRTGSGYTF. In DNA form, the CDR3 reads TGTGCCAGCAGGAGGACAGGGAGTGGCTACACCTTC.

This chain uses TRBV11-2 with TRBJ1-4, with D possibly TRBD1 on 6 matching bases. The CDR3 contains 12 residues. With 5 bases removed from V and 11 bases from J, the gap between germline ends came to 12 bases. From germline, CDR1 is SGHAT and CDR2 FQNNGV. In DNA, the CDR3 is TGTGCCAGCAGCCACAGGGCAGACAAACTGTTTTTT. Translating gives CASSHRADKLFF.

CDR3: CSVERITPTSVNYNEQFF. The CDR3 DNA reads as TGCAGCGTTGAAAGGATCACGCCGACTAGCGTGAACTACAATGAGCAGTTCTTC. The chain is built from TRBV29-1 and TRBJ2-1; 8 bases agree with TRBD2. The CDR3 has 18 amino acids. With V trimmed by 2 bases and J by 3 bases, 15 bases remained unmatched. Germline assignment: CDR1 SQVTM and CDR2 ANQGSEA.

The genes are TRBV6-5 and TRBJ1-1; D is uncertain. Germline V gene sequence: CDR1 MNHEY, CDR2 SVGAGI. The CDR3 extends over 15 amino acids. The V gene lost 2 bases and the J gene lost 4 bases, with 14 bases spanning the gap. CDR3 nucleotide sequence: TGTGCCAGCAGTTACGCCCCCCGGTTGAGCACTGAAGCTTTCTTT. Translating gives CASSYAPRLSTEAFF.

This rearrangement joins TRBV18 to TRBJ2-7, with D tentatively TRBD1 (5 bases). This CDR3 spans 16 amino acids. Trimming cost V 1 base and J 0 bases, with 13 bases left between them. Germline CDR1 is KGHSH and CDR2 is LQKENI. CDR3 amino acids: CASSPQDTHRSYEQYF. CDR3 bases: TGTGCCAGCTCACCACAGGACACCCACCGCTCCTACGAGCAGTACTTC.

The V and J genes are TRBV28 and TRBJ1-2; D gene unclear. V lost 6 bases and J 4 bases, leaving 9 bases between the germline ends. CDR1 and CDR2 from the germline V gene are MDHEN and SYDVKM. This CDR3 spans 12 amino acids. CDR3 DNA sequence: TGTGCCAGCAGCCGCGCAAGCTATGGCTACACCTTC. Its translation is CASSRASYGYTF.

The rearrangement uses TRBV6-6 and TRBJ2-5, with D uncertain. The CDR3 sequence is 14 residues long. Trimming shortened V by 7 bases and J by 4 bases, and 16 bases separated the two germline ends. Germline-derived CDR1 and CDR2 are MNHNY and SVGAGI (reference sequence). CDR3 protein: CASTYEVARETQYF. The CDR3 DNA sequence: TGTGCCAGCACTTATGAAGTTGCGCGAGAGACCCAGTACTTC.